The 21 T cell receptor beta chains listed next were all sequenced from one sample in a study of blood T cell repertoires in COVID-19. The data were produced by immunoSEQ multiplex PCR, yet TCRdb's version contains in-frame clones alone and is incomplete. This sample has 310,000 or so clones; roughly 90% occur once, and the top ten carry around 11%. The sequenced sample consisted of peripheral blood. These receptors all come from a woman in her thirties with COVID-19, enrolled during active disease.

The J gene is TRBJ1-2, the V gene TRBV6-6; possible D gene TRBD1, 5 bases. This CDR3 is built from 13 residues. The V and J ends lost 7 bases and 1 base respectively, with 10 bases between them. Per germline, CDR1 MNHNY and CDR2 SVGAGI (reference sequence). Here the CDR3 reads CASTRGVNYGYTF. DNA of the CDR3: TGTGCCAGCACCCGGGGGGTTAACTATGGCTACACCTTC.

V gene TRBV5-1 combines with J gene TRBJ2-1; D is ambiguous. The length of the CDR3 is 15 residues. The ends were cut back, 2 bases at V and 5 bases at J, with 14 bases in the middle. Germline values: CDR1 SGHRS, CDR2 YFSETQ. CDR3 DNA: TGCGCCAGCAGCTTAGAGTATCGCCGTAACAATGAGCAGTTCTTC. Protein product: CASSLEYRRNNEQFF.

The chain joins TRBV4-1 to TRBJ2-4; TRBD2 matches at 16 bases. The CDR3 is 19 amino acids. Germline loops: CDR1 MGHRA, CDR2 YSYEKL. The trim removed 4 bases at V and 0 bases at J, leaving 6 bases unmatched. The DNA for the CDR3 is TGCGCCAGCAGCCTAGCGGGACTAGCGGGAGGGGGAGCCAAAAACATTCAGTACTTC. Translation: CASSLAGLAGGGAKNIQYF.

Points on this clone: This specimen includes other DNA sequences encoding the same CDR3. V usage is TRBV12-3 or TRBV12-4 and J usage is TRBJ1-5; D gene ambiguous. The CDR3 loop spans 13 amino acids. The V end was cut by 2 bases, the J end by 4 bases, with 6 bases between. For the CDR3, the DNA is TGTGCCAGCAGTTTAACGGGGAATCAGCCCCAGCATTTT. The encoded protein is CASSLTGNQPQHF.

In this sample, this clone turned up once. This chain uses TRBV13 with TRBJ1-2; 8 bases are shared with TRBD1. Germline lookup yields CDR1 PRHDT and CDR2 FYEKMQ (reference sequence). The CDR3 has 14 residues. V lost 6 bases and J lost 7; bases outside the gene matches: 10. CDR3 loop: CASSLPRGPGGYTF. For the CDR3, the DNA is TGTGCCAGCAGTTTGCCCAGGGGGCCGGGTGGCTACACCTTC.

The V call is TRBV5-3, the J call TRBJ2-7; TRBD2 matches at 15 bases. TRBV5-3 is reported as an ORF; its role is uncertain. This CDR3 region has 17 residues. Losses at the gene ends were 0 bases for V and 1 base for J; bases not matched to a gene: 2. The CDR3 reads CARSLDGTSGGSYEQYF. Written as DNA, the CDR3 is TGTGCCAGAAGCTTGGACGGGACTAGCGGGGGGTCCTACGAGCAGTACTTC.

The J gene is TRBJ1-6, the V gene TRBV5-1; D gene ambiguous. CDR3 size: 16 residues. Germline V CDR1 and CDR2: SGHRS, YFSETQ. V lost 6 bases, J lost 7 bases, and 20 bases lay in between. CDR3 nucleotide sequence: TGCGCCAGCAAAGCCGCACAGTCGGGATGGAATTCACCCCTCCACTTT. Translation gives CASKAAQSGWNSPLHF. The whole variable domain, remainder taken from reference TRBV5-1 and TRBJ1-6, is KAGVTQTPRYLIKTRGQQVTLSCSPISGHRSVSWYQQTPGQGLQFLFEYFSETQRNKGNFPGRFSGRQFSNSRSEMNVSTLELGDSALYLCASKAAQSGWNSPLHFGNGTRLTVT.

The V gene is TRBV30, the J gene TRBJ2-5, with D unresolved. Germline CDR1 reads GTSNPN; CDR2 reads SVGIG (reference sequence). V lost 2 bases and J 5 bases, leaving 9 bases between the germline ends. CDR3 length equals 12 residues. This CDR3 is CAWSFSSETQYF. The CDR3 DNA is TGTGCCTGGAGTTTTTCCTCGGAGACCCAGTACTTC. Looking up the rest from reference TRBV30 and TRBJ2-5 gives the full variable domain: SQTIHQWPATLVQPVGSPLSLECTVEGTSNPNLYWYRQAAGRGLQLLFYSVGIGQISSEVPQNLSASRPQDRQFILSSKKLLLSDSGFYLCAWSFSSETQYFGPGTRLLVL.

The rearrangement links TRBV7-3 to TRBJ2-3; D uncertain. Trimming left V 4 bases short and J 4 bases short, with 6 bases between. Germline loops: CDR1 SGHTA, CDR2 FQGTGA. The CDR3 runs to 12 residues. CDR3 in DNA: TGTGCCAGCAGCTCTTATGCAGATACGCAGTATTTT. Its protein is CASSSYADTQYF.

The chain employs TRBV27 and TRBJ1-5; the D gene is possibly TRBD1 (5 bases). Trimming shortened V by 0 bases and J by 5 bases, and 11 bases separated the two germline ends. Germline V gene lookup returns CDR1 MNHEY and CDR2 SMNVEV (reference sequence). This CDR3 contains 15 residues. In DNA, the CDR3 is TGTGCCAGCAGTTTATCCCGACAGAGCCATCAGCCCCAGCATTTT. As protein: CASSLSRQSHQPQHF.

This chain connects TRBV6-2 or TRBV6-3 to TRBJ2-7, with 13 positions matching TRBD2. After removal of 6 bases from V and 7 bases from J, the junction contained 15 bases not matched to a gene. The CDR3 runs 17 residues. Germline-derived CDR1 and CDR2 are MNHEY and SVGEGT. The CDR3 here is CASSSHQGLAGEREQYF. For the CDR3, the DNA is TGTGCCAGCAGCTCCCACCAAGGACTAGCGGGAGAGCGGGAGCAGTACTTC.

Written as DNA, the CDR3 is TGTGCCAGCAGTCTTAACTCTGAGGGTGAGCAGTTCTTC. Translated: CASSLNSEGEQFF. This chain joins TRBV14 and TRBJ2-1, with TRBD2 as a possible D gene (5 bases). Germline CDR1 SGHDN, CDR2 FVKESK. Trimming took off 6 bases at V and 9 bases at J, with 15 bases between the two ends. This CDR3 spans 13 amino acids.

The chain joins TRBV4-1 to TRBJ2-5; 7 nucleotides align to TRBD1. Trimming removed 5 bases from V and 2 bases from J; junction bases left unmatched: 5. Germline CDR1 is MGHRA and CDR2 is YSYEKL. The CDR3 runs to 14 residues. CDR3 in amino acids: CASSIPGQQETQYF. The CDR3 region has the DNA TGCGCCAGCAGCATCCCGGGACAGCAAGAGACCCAGTACTTC.

This chain uses TRBV10-3 with TRBJ2-5; no clear D. With 0 bases removed from V and 2 bases from J, the gap between germline ends came to 10 bases. Germline V gene data show CDR1 as ENHRY and CDR2 as SYGVKD. CDR3 length: 15 amino acids. Here the CDR3 DNA reads TGTGCCATCAGTGAGTCTGCTAGGCTTCAAGAGACCCAGTACTTC. Residues: CAISESARLQETQYF.

CDR3 in amino acids: CASTHGPPANQREIALAKNIQYF. The CDR3 coding sequence is TGTGCCAGCACCCACGGGCCCCCCGCAAATCAGAGGGAGATTGCTCTAGCCAAAAACATTCAGTACTTC. The chain links TRBV4-2 to TRBJ2-4; D is possibly TRBD2 (5 bases). The CDR3 spans 23 residues. Per the germline V gene, CDR1 is LGHNA and CDR2 is YNFKEQ. Trimming stripped 7 bases from V and 0 bases from J, with 37 bases between.

The rearrangement joins TRBV6-5 to TRBJ2-7; tentative D call: TRBD1 (5 bases). CDR3 size: 14 residues. The V gene lost 7 bases and the J gene lost 3 bases, with 16 bases spanning the gap. CDR1 is MNHEY, CDR2 SVGAGI, per germline. The CDR3 DNA sequence: TGTGCCAGCAACCTCCTAGGGGCCCTCTACGAGCAGTACTTC. Encoded protein: CASNLLGALYEQYF.

V usage is TRBV10-1 and J usage is TRBJ2-2, with TRBD1 identical over 7 bases. The V segment lost 5 bases and the J segment 0 bases; nucleotides outside the gene matches: 3. The CDR3 runs to 15 residues. Germline-derived CDR1 and CDR2 are WNHNN and SYGVQD (reference sequence). CDR3 nucleotide sequence: TGCGCCAGCAGTTTAGGGGGCCCGAACACCGGGGAGCTGTTTTTT. Its protein is CASSLGGPNTGELFF.

The chain recombines TRBV29-1 with TRBJ2-3; TRBD1 matches at 8 bases. The trim removed 7 bases at V and 3 bases at J, leaving 15 bases unmatched. In germline, CDR1 is SQVTM, CDR2 ANQGSEA. The CDR3 runs to 16 residues. CDR3 in amino acids: CSGKNRGKAGTDTQYF. The CDR3 nucleotides read TGCAGCGGGAAGAACAGGGGGAAGGCCGGAACAGATACGCAGTATTTT.

This rearrangement joins TRBV4-3 to TRBJ1-6; D call uncertain. The V gene lost 0 bases and the J gene lost 0 bases, with 9 bases spanning the gap. The CDR3 loop spans 17 amino acids. Germline V CDR1 and CDR2: LGHNA, YSLEER. The DNA of the CDR3 is TGCGCCAGCAGCCAAGATACCCAGTACTCCTATAATTCACCCCTCCACTTT. This sequence encodes CASSQDTQYSYNSPLHF.

The count of this clone is one. The rearrangement joins TRBV12-3 or TRBV12-4 to TRBJ1-2, with 7 bases fitting TRBD1. This CDR3 comprises 13 residues. Unmatched junction bases numbered 10, after V lost 8 bases and J lost 7 bases. The CDR3 region has the DNA TGTGCCAGCCACGTACAGGGGAGTCGTGGCTACACCTTC. Amino acid sequence: CASHVQGSRGYTF.

The chain carries TRBV19 and TRBJ1-1; 7 bases fit TRBD1. The CDR3 loop spans 10 amino acids. Germline CDR1 is LNHDA and CDR2 is SQIVND (reference sequence). The V gene end was trimmed by 9 bases and the J gene end by 9 bases; junction bases not matched to a gene: 4. The CDR3 DNA sequence: TGTGCCAGCTACAGGGGAAAAGCTTTCTTT. Its protein product is CASYRGKAFF. Looking up the rest from reference TRBV19 and TRBJ1-1 gives the full variable domain: DGGITQSPKYLFRKEGQNVTLSCEQNLNHDAMYWYRQDPGQGLRLIYYSQIVNDFQKGDIAEGYSVSREKKESFPLTVTSAQKNPTAFYLCASYRGKAFFGQGTRLTVV.